This TCR beta chain was recovered during a study of blood T cell repertoires in COVID-19. Overall study: Sites in the United States, Italy and Spain provided acute and convalescent COVID-19 samples. In each case, the material was cDNA or gDNA derived from T cells, B-cell-depleted T cells, or PBMCs.

Under the authors' procedure: Nucleated cell number was recorded as an estimate derived from reference gene primer amplification. Profiled with immunoSEQ multiplex PCR; TCRdb holds only in-frame clones, not every one. Clone size and the V and J calls come from that table; the DNA yielded D and trimming. The data show fewer than 350,000 clones, around four fifths seen once. This CDR3 comprises 21 residues. Germline V gene sequence: CDR1 PRHDT, CDR2 FYEKMQ (reference sequence). Trimming cost V 4 bases and J 4 bases; bases outside gene matches: 22. The sample consisted of peripheral blood. The genes are TRBV13 and TRBJ2-3; 11 bases line up with TRBD2. The sequence came from a woman aged 45 to 65 with active or convalescent COVID-19. The CDR3 region is CASSSPWGDSGRATASDTQYF. Written as DNA, the CDR3 is TGTGCCAGCAGCTCACCCTGGGGGGATAGCGGGAGGGCAACGGCTTCAGATACGCAGTATTTT.